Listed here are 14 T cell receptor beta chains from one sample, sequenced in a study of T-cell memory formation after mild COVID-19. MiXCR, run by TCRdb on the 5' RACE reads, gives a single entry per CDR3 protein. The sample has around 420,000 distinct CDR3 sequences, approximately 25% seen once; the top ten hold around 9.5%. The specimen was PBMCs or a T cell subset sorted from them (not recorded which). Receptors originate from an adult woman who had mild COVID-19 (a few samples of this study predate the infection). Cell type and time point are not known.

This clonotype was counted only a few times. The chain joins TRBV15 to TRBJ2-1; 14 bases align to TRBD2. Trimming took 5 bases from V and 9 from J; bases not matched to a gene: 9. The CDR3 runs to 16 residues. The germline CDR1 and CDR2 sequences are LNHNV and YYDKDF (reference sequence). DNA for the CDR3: TGTGCCACCAGCCTCTCGACTAGCGGGGGGGCAGTTGAGCAGTTCTTC. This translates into CATSLSTSGGAVEQFF.

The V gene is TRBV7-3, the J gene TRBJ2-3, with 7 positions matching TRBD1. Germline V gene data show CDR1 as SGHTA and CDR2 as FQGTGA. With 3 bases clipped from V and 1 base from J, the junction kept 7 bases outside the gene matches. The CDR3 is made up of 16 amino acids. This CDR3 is CASSFRTGTGTDTQYF. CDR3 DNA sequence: TGTGCCAGCAGCTTCCGGACAGGAACTGGCACAGATACGCAGTATTTT.

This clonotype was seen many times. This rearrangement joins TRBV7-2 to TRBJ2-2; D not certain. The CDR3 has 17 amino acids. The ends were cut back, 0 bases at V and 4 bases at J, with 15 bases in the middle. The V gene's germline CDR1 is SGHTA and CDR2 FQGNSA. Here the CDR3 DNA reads TGTGCCAGCAGCTTAGCCCTCATATCCCTGATCACCGGGGAGCTGTTTTTT. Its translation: CASSLALISLITGELFF.

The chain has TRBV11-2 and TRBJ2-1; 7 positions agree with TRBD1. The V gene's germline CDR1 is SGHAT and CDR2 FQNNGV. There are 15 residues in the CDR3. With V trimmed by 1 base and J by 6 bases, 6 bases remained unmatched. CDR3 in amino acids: CASSLGGQLTNEQFF. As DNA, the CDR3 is TGTGCCAGCAGCTTAGGGGGACAGTTGACCAATGAGCAGTTCTTC.

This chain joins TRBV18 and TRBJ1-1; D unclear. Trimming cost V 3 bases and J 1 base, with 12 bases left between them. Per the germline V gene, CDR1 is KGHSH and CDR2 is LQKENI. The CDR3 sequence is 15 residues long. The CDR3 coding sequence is TGTGCCAGCTCACCTAGGGTTCTTGAGAACACTGAAGCTTTCTTT. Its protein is CASSPRVLENTEAFF.

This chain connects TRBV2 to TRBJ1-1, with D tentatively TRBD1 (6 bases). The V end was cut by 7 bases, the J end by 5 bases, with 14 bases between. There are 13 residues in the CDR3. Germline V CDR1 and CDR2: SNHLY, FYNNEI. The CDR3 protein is CASNRAADTEAFF. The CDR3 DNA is TGTGCCAGCAACAGGGCGGCGGATACTGAAGCTTTCTTT.

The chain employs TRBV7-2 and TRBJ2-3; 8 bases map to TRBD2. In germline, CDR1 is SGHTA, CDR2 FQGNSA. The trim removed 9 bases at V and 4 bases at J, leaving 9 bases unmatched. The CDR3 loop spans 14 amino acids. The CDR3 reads CARGSGTVADTQYF. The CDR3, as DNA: TGTGCCAGGGGTAGCGGGACGGTGGCAGATACGCAGTATTTT.

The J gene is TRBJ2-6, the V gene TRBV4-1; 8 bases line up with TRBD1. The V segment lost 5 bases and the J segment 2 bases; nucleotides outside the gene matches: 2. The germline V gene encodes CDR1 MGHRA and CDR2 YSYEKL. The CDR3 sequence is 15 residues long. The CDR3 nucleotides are TGCGCCAGCAGCGGCAGGGGGCCTGGGGCCAACGTCCTGACTTTC. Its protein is CASSGRGPGANVLTF.

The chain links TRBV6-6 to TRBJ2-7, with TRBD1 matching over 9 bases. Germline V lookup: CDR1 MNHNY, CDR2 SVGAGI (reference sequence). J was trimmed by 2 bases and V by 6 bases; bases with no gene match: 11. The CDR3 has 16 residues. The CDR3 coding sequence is TGTGCCAGCAGCCCAGGTAGACAGGGGGGAACCTACGAGCAGTACTTC. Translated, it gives CASSPGRQGGTYEQYF.

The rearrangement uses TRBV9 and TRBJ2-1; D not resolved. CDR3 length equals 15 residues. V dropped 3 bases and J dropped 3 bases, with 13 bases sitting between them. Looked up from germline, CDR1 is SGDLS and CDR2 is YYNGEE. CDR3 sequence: CASSAGQTLYNEQFF. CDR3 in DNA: TGTGCCAGCAGCGCCGGGCAGACCCTCTACAATGAGCAGTTCTTC. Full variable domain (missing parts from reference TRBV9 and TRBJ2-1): DSGVTQTPKHLITATGQRVTLRCSPRSGDLSVYWYQQSLDQGLQFLIQYYNGEERAKGNILERFSAQQFPDLHSELNLSSLELGDSALYFCASSAGQTLYNEQFFGPGTRLTVL.

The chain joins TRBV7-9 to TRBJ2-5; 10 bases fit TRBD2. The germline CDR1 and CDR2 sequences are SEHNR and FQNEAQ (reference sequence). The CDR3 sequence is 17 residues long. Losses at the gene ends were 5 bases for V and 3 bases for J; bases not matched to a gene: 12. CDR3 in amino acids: CASSRPLAGVIEETQYF. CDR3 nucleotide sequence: TGTGCCAGCAGCCGCCCTCTAGCGGGAGTTATAGAAGAGACCCAGTACTTC. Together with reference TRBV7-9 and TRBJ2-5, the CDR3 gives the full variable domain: DTGVSQNPRHKITKRGQNVTFRCDPISEHNRLYWYRQTLGQGPEFLTYFQNEAQLEKSRLLSDRFSAERPKGSFSTLEIQRTEQGDSAMYLCASSRPLAGVIEETQYFGPGTRLLVL.

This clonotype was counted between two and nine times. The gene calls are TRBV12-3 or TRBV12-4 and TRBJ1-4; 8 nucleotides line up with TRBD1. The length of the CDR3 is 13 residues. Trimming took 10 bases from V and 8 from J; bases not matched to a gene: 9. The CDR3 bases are TGTGCCACTTCGACAGGGGTGAGGGAAAAACTGTTTTTT. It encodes CATSTGVREKLFF.

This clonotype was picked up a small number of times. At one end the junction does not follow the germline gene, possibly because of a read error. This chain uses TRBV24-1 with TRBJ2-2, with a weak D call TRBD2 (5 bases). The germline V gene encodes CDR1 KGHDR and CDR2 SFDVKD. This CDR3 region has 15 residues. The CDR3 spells CATSDFGKNPGELFF. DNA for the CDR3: TGTGCCACCAGTGATTTCGGGAAGAACCCCGGGGAGCTGTTTTTT.

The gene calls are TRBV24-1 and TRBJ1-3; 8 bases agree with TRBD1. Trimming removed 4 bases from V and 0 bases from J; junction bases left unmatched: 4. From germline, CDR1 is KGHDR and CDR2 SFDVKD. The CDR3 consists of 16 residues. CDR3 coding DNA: TGTGCCACCAGTGACAGAGGACAGGGCTCTGGAAACACCATATATTTT. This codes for CATSDRGQGSGNTIYF.